One and the same sample provided the 29 T cell receptor beta chains below, sequenced in a study of cytomegalovirus exposure and HLA in healthy donors. The PCR employed 60 Vbeta primers together with 13 Jbeta primers. Some clones are missing from TCRdb's copy, which holds only in-frame ones; the method was immunoSEQ multiplex PCR. The sample lists under 130,000 clones; around 61% were seen once. Sequenced material: PBMCs. These receptor sequences come from a woman in her 50s in good health and CMV-seronegative.

This clone was seen more than once but under ten times. The genes are TRBV5-1 and TRBJ1-4, with a possible D match to TRBD1 (5 bases). Germline V gives CDR1 SGHRS, CDR2 YFSETQ. CDR3 size: 15 residues. Trimming left V 4 bases short and J 0 bases short, with 10 bases between. The CDR3, as DNA: TGCGCCAGCAGCGGAACAGGCTCAACTAATGAAAAACTGTTTTTT. It codes for CASSGTGSTNEKLFF.

This chain uses TRBV7-9 with TRBJ2-1; 8 nucleotides agree with TRBD2. Germline CDR1 SEHNR, CDR2 FQNEAQ (reference sequence). V shed 5 bases and J 8 bases; nucleotides not matched to a gene: 11. This CDR3 contains 15 residues. CDR3 DNA sequence: TGTGCCAGCAGCGCGCTAGCCGGGGGGGGCTATGAGCAGTTCTTC. It encodes CASSALAGGGYEQFF.

V is TRBV2 and J is TRBJ2-3, with TRBD2 identical over 7 bases. V lost 6 bases, J lost 2 bases, and 11 bases stayed unmatched. Germline V gene sequence: CDR1 SNHLY, CDR2 FYNNEI. This CDR3 is built from 16 residues. The CDR3 DNA sequence: TGTGCCAGCAGCCTTCAGGAGGGAGGGACCACAGATACGCAGTATTTT. This translates into CASSLQEGGTTDTQYF.

This clone was seen a handful of times. The CDR3 is CASSIFDRGSNEQFF. CDR3 sequence (DNA): TGTGCCAGTAGTATCTTTGACAGGGGCTCCAATGAGCAGTTCTTC. This rearrangement joins TRBV19 to TRBJ2-1, with TRBD1 identical over 8 bases. Germline loops: CDR1 LNHDA, CDR2 SQIVND (reference sequence). The CDR3 is made up of 15 amino acids. Germline trimming cut 3 bases from V and 6 bases from J; bases unmatched to any gene: 7.

This chain uses TRBV4-2 with TRBJ1-4, with D possibly TRBD1 on 5 matching bases. The length of the CDR3 is 14 residues. Trimming removed 4 bases from V and 4 bases from J, with 10 bases in between. The V gene's germline CDR1 is LGHNA and CDR2 YNFKEQ. The CDR3 nucleotides read TGTGCCAGCAGCCCGCGGGGGGTTAATGAAAAACTGTTTTTT. This translates into CASSPRGVNEKLFF.

In its sample, this clone was seen a few times. Germline is not matched at one junction end, which may reflect a read error. The CDR3: CASSEAQGLRRDF. In DNA form, the CDR3 reads TGTGCCAGCAGTGAAGCACAGGGTTTGAGGCGTGACTTC. This sequence joins TRBV6-1 and TRBJ2-7, with a tentative D call TRBD1 (6 bases). Per germline, CDR1 MNHNS and CDR2 SASEGT. CDR3 length: 13 residues.

This clone appeared once. The chain has TRBV18 and TRBJ1-2; 11 positions match TRBD1. After removal of 3 bases from V and 8 bases from J, the junction contained 8 bases not matched to a gene. The CDR3 sequence is 15 residues long. Germline V gene sequence: CDR1 KGHSH, CDR2 LQKENI. The CDR3 DNA sequence: TGTGCCAGCTCACCCCCCGGGACAGGGGGGGGCGGCTACACCTTC. It specifies CASSPPGTGGGGYTF.

This clone has only a few counts. This chain joins TRBV6-5 and TRBJ1-2; tentative D call: TRBD1 (6 bases). Trimming pared 5 bases from V and 8 bases from J, leaving 18 bases between. CDR1 and CDR2 from the germline V gene are MNHEY and SVGAGI. The CDR3 has 14 amino acids. CDR3 in DNA: TGTGCCAGCAGTACACTTAACAGGGTTCGCGGCTACACCTTC. Its protein is CASSTLNRVRGYTF.

This rearrangement joins TRBV19 to TRBJ1-2, with D possibly TRBD1 on 6 matching bases. V gave up 5 bases and J gave up 3 bases, with 16 bases separating them. Per the germline V gene, CDR1 is LNHDA and CDR2 is SQIVND (reference sequence). The CDR3 spans 15 residues. The DNA for the CDR3 is TGTGCCAGTAGTCCCATTGAGACAGGTTACTATGGCTACACCTTC. Protein product: CASSPIETGYYGYTF.

This clone was detected only a few times. The chain uses TRBV5-1 and TRBJ2-7; 8 bases agree with TRBD2. Trimming removed 4 bases from V and 6 bases from J; junction bases left unmatched: 9. CDR1 is SGHRS and CDR2 is YFSETQ in the germline V gene. This CDR3 contains 14 residues. The CDR3 DNA reads as TGCGCCAGCAGCCAAGCGGGAGCGACGTCCGAGCAGTACTTC. Amino acids: CASSQAGATSEQYF. The whole variable domain, remainder taken from reference TRBV5-1 and TRBJ2-7, is KAGVTQTPRYLIKTRGQQVTLSCSPISGHRSVSWYQQTPGQGLQFLFEYFSETQRNKGNFPGRFSGRQFSNSRSEMNVSTLELGDSALYLCASSQAGATSEQYFGPGTRLTVT.

The chain joins TRBV6-1 to TRBJ2-7, with D hard to call. CDR3 length: 14 amino acids. The V end lost 4 bases, the J end lost 2 bases, and 12 bases lay between the germline ends. Per the germline V gene, CDR1 is MNHNS and CDR2 is SASEGT. CDR3 bases: TGTGCCAGCAGTGGTAGGAGTCTCCCCTACGAGCAGTACTTC. Its translation is CASSGRSLPYEQYF.

This sequence joins TRBV27 and TRBJ2-7; TRBD2 is a possible D gene (5 bases). Germline V lookup: CDR1 MNHEY, CDR2 SMNVEV (reference sequence). CDR3 length: 14 amino acids. Trimming stripped 6 bases from V and 6 bases from J, with 18 bases between. CDR3 DNA sequence: TGTGCCAGCAGCCCGGCCACTAGTCGTGTCGAGCAGTACTTC. It encodes CASSPATSRVEQYF.

The chain is built from TRBV7-8 and TRBJ2-7; 8 bases are shared with TRBD1. From germline, CDR1 is SGHVS and CDR2 FQNEAQ. This CDR3 has 15 amino acids. The V segment lost 4 bases and the J segment 2 bases; nucleotides outside the gene matches: 7. The CDR3 DNA reads as TGTGCCAGCAGCTCAAGACAGGGGCGGGCCTACGAGCAGTACTTC. Translated: CASSSRQGRAYEQYF.

The CDR3 region is CASSRGLLHSSSYGYTF. The CDR3 DNA sequence: TGTGCCAGCAGCCGGGGTTTGTTGCACAGTAGCTCCTATGGCTACACCTTC. This chain connects TRBV5-6 to TRBJ1-2, with unresolved D. CDR1 SGHDT and CDR2 YYEEEE come from the germline V gene. The CDR3 consists of 17 residues. With 4 bases removed from V and 4 bases from J, the gap between germline ends came to 23 bases.

The gene calls are TRBV10-1 and TRBJ2-5, with 9 bases aligning to TRBD1. This CDR3 is 16 amino acids long. CDR1 is WNHNN and CDR2 is SYGVQD in the germline V gene (reference sequence). V dropped 3 bases and J dropped 3; count of bases not matched to a gene: 8. The CDR3 nucleotides read TGCGCCAGCAGTGATGAGTCCGGGACAGGGAAAGAGACCCAGTACTTC. Amino acids: CASSDESGTGKETQYF.

The chain has TRBV28 and TRBJ1-2; D is unresolved. V lost 7 bases and J lost 4, with 19 bases in between. The CDR3 length is 15 residues. From germline, CDR1 is MDHEN and CDR2 SYDVKM. The CDR3 nucleotides are TGTGCCAGCACTCCTCCCACCTTCCGGAGCTATGGCTACACCTTC. Its translation is CASTPPTFRSYGYTF.

The chain carries TRBV11-2 and TRBJ2-2; 8 bases match TRBD2. The CDR3 totals 16 residues. V lost 2 bases, J lost 7 bases, and 9 bases stayed unmatched. Per the germline V gene, CDR1 is SGHAT and CDR2 is FQNNGV. CDR3 loop: CASSLSGRAGGGELFF. The CDR3, as DNA: TGTGCCAGCAGCTTATCCGGGAGGGCCGGGGGCGGGGAGCTGTTTTTT.

V gene TRBV19 combines with J gene TRBJ1-3; 7 bases are a match to TRBD1. The CDR3 runs to 15 residues. In germline, CDR1 is LNHDA, CDR2 SQIVND (reference sequence). The V gene end was trimmed by 5 bases and the J gene end by 0 bases; junction bases not matched to a gene: 4. Here the CDR3 reads CASSSSGGSGNTIYF. The CDR3 DNA is TGTGCCAGTAGTTCATCAGGGGGCTCTGGAAACACCATATATTTT.

This clone came up a few times. The V and J genes are TRBV4-2 and TRBJ2-2; TRBD1 aligns across 8 bases. The length of the CDR3 is 16 residues. CDR1 and CDR2 from the germline V gene are LGHNA and YNFKEQ. V trimming: 1 base; J trimming: 3 bases; junction bases outside the gene matches: 4. The CDR3 bases are TGTGCCAGCAGCCAAGGGGACAGGTTTGACACCGGGGAGCTGTTTTTT. It codes for CASSQGDRFDTGELFF.

The chain uses TRBV4-1 and TRBJ2-3; the D is unclear. CDR3 length: 16 residues. Germline loops: CDR1 MGHRA, CDR2 YSYEKL. V lost 1 base and J lost 1, with 12 bases in between. The DNA for the CDR3 is TGCGCCAGCAGCCAAGGGATCCCGGCGGGCACAGATACGCAGTATTTT. Its protein product is CASSQGIPAGTDTQYF.

The chain couples TRBV7-2 to TRBJ2-2; 7 bases are shared with TRBD2. The ends lost 0 bases at V and 6 bases at J; junction bases unmatched: 10. This CDR3 is built from 17 residues. Germline loops: CDR1 SGHTA, CDR2 FQGNSA. The DNA of the CDR3 is TGTGCCAGCAGCTTAGCGCAGGCAGGGAGGGGTTCCGGGGAGCTGTTTTTT. This codes for CASSLAQAGRGSGELFF.

The rearrangement links TRBV18 to TRBJ1-4; D not certain. The germline V gene encodes CDR1 KGHSH and CDR2 LQKENI. The V end lost 0 bases, the J end lost 5 bases, and 7 bases lay between the germline ends. The CDR3 covers 14 residues. The CDR3 nucleotides are TGTGCCAGCTCACCACCGGGCCACAATGAAAAACTGTTTTTT. This translates into CASSPPGHNEKLFF.

CDR3 loop: CASSIWQGPNEQFF. For the CDR3, the DNA is TGTGCCAGTAGTATCTGGCAGGGCCCTAATGAGCAGTTCTTC. V is TRBV19 and J is TRBJ2-1; D possibly corresponds to TRBD1 (5 bases). V was pared by 3 bases and J by 7 bases, with 13 bases between. CDR3 length: 14 residues. Germline V gene sequence: CDR1 LNHDA, CDR2 SQIVND (reference sequence).

V gene TRBV6-1 combines with J gene TRBJ1-5, with D perhaps matching TRBD1 (6 bases). CDR1 and CDR2 (germline): MNHNS, SASEGT. V lost 1 base and J 0 bases, leaving 16 bases between the germline ends. This CDR3 contains 18 residues. The CDR3 loop is CASSEGQGIGYSNQPQHF. CDR3 sequence (DNA): TGTGCCAGCAGTGAAGGGCAGGGGATAGGGTATAGCAATCAGCCCCAGCATTTT.

The sample holds a few counts of this clone. The chain uses TRBV9 and TRBJ2-7; D remains ambiguous. Germline assignment: CDR1 SGDLS and CDR2 YYNGEE. Trimming stripped 0 bases from V and 3 bases from J, with 22 bases between. This CDR3 is built from 18 residues. The CDR3 loop reads CASSVGIGTELLFYEQYF. The CDR3 region has the DNA TGTGCCAGCAGCGTAGGTATCGGCACAGAATTACTCTTCTACGAGCAGTACTTC.

The chain carries TRBV4-1 and TRBJ2-1, with 11 bases matching TRBD1. Trimming took 4 bases from V and 8 from J; bases not matched to a gene: 7. The germline gives CDR1 MGHRA, CDR2 YSYEKL. This CDR3 spans 15 amino acids. CDR3 loop: CASSRGQGAIHEQFF. In DNA form, the CDR3 reads TGCGCCAGCAGCCGAGGACAGGGGGCAATTCATGAGCAGTTCTTC.

The chain recombines TRBV6-6 with TRBJ2-1, with TRBD2 identical over 9 bases. V gave up 8 bases and J gave up 9 bases; unmatched junction bases: 14. CDR3 size: 15 residues. CDR1 and CDR2 from the germline V gene are MNHNY and SVGAGI (reference sequence). The chain's CDR3 is CASVSSGSFLGEQFF. CDR3 nucleotides: TGTGCCAGCGTGAGTAGCGGGAGTTTTTTAGGTGAGCAGTTCTTC.

This sequence joins TRBV6-5 and TRBJ2-5; 7 bases match TRBD2. CDR1 is MNHEY, CDR2 SVGAGI, per germline. Losses at the gene ends were 5 bases for V and 7 bases for J; bases not matched to a gene: 4. The CDR3 covers 12 residues. This CDR3 is CASSGLGGTQYF. The CDR3 DNA reads TGTGCCAGCAGTGGACTAGGCGGGACCCAGTACTTC.

This clone was seen a handful of times. V is TRBV5-6 and J is TRBJ2-7, with D uncertain. Germline values: CDR1 SGHDT, CDR2 YYEEEE. The V end was cut by 2 bases, the J end by 4 bases, with 13 bases between. This CDR3 has 14 residues. CDR3 region: CASSLTDWQYEQYF. The CDR3 DNA reads as TGTGCCAGCAGCTTAACCGACTGGCAATACGAGCAGTACTTC.